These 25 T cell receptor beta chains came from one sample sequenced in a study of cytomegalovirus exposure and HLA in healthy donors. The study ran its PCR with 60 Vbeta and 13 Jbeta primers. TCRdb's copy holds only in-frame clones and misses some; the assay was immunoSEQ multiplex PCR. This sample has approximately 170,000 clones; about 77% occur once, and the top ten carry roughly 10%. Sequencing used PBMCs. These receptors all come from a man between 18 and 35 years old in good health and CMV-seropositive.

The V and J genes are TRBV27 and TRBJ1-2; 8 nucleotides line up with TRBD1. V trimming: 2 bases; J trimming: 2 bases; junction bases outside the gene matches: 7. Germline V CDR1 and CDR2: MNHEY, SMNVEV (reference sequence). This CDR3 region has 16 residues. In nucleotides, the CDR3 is TGTGCCAGCAGTTTAGGGCCGGGACAGGCCAACTATGGCTACACCTTC. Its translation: CASSLGPGQANYGYTF.

The CDR3: CASSLGQGDIYGYTF. The CDR3 coding sequence is TGTGCCAGCAGTCTTGGACAGGGGGATATCTATGGCTACACCTTC. The chain employs TRBV6-5 and TRBJ1-2, with 10 bases aligning to TRBD1. This CDR3 contains 15 residues. Per germline, CDR1 MNHEY and CDR2 SVGAGI. The ends lost 5 bases at V and 4 bases at J; junction bases unmatched: 7.

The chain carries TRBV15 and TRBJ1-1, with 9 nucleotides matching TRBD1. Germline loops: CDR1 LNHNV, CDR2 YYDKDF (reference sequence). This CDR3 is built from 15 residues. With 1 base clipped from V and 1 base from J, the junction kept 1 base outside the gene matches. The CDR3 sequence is CATSRGTGANTEAFF. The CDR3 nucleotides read TGTGCCACCAGCAGAGGGACAGGGGCGAACACTGAAGCTTTCTTT.

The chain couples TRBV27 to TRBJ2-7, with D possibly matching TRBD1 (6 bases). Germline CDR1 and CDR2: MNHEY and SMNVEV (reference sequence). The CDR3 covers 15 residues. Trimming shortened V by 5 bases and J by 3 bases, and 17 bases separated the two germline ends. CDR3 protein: CASSLQGNWSYEQYF. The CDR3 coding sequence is TGTGCCAGCAGTCTACAGGGTAATTGGAGCTACGAGCAGTACTTC.

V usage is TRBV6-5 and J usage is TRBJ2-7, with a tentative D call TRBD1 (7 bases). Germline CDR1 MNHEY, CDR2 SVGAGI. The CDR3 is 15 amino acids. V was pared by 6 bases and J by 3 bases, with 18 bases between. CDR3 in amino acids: CASSLLAGQFYEQYF. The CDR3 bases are TGTGCCAGCAGCCTACTGGCGGGACAGTTCTACGAGCAGTACTTC.

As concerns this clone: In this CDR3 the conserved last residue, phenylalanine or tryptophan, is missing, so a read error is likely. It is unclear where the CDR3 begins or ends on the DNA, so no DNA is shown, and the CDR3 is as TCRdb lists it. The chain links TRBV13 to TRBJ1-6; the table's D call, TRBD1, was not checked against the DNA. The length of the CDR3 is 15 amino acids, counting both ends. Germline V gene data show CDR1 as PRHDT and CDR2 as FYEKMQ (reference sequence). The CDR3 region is CASSSRRDKLFEIHL.

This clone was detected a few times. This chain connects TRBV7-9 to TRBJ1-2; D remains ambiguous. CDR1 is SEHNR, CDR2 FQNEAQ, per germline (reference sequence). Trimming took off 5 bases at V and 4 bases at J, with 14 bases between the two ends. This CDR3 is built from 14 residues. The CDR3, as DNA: TGTGCCAGCAGCCCCCTTACAGCCTTCTATGGCTACACCTTC. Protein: CASSPLTAFYGYTF.

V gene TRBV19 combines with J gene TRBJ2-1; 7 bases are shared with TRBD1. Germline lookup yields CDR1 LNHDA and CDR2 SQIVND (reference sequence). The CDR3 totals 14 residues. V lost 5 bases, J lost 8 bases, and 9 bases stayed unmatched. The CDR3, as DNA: TGTGCCAGTAGTGACGAGACAGGGTTGGATGAGCAGTTCTTC. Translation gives CASSDETGLDEQFF.

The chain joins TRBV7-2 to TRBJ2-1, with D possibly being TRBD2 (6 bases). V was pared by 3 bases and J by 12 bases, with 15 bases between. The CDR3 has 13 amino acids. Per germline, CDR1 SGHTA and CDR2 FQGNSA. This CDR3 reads CASSFEQTGVQFF. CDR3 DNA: TGTGCCAGCAGCTTCGAACAGACGGGGGTGCAGTTCTTC.

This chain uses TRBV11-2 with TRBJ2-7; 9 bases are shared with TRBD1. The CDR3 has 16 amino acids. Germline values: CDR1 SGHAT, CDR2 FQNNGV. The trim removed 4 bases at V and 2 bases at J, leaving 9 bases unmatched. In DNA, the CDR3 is TGTGCCAGCAGCTCAGACGGGACAGGGTTTCCCTACGAGCAGTACTTC. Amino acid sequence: CASSSDGTGFPYEQYF.

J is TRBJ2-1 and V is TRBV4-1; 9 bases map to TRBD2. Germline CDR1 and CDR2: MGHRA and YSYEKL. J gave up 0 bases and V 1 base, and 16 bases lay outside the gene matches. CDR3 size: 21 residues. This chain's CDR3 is CASSQVLTGTSLTSSYNEQFF. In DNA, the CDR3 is TGCGCCAGCAGCCAAGTCCTTACCGGGACTAGCCTTACCAGCTCCTACAATGAGCAGTTCTTC.

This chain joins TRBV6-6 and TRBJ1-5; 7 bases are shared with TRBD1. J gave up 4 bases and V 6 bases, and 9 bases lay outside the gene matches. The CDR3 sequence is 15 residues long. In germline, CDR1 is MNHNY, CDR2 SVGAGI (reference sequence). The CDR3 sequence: CASRRGQEKNQPQHF. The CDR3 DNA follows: TGTGCCAGCAGACGCGGACAGGAGAAAAATCAGCCCCAGCATTTT.

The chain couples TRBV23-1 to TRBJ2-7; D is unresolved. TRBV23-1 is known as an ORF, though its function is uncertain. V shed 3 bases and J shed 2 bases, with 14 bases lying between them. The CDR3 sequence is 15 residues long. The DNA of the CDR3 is TGCGCCAGCAGTCAGCCGGGTCCTTCGACCTACGAGCAGTACTTC. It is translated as CASSQPGPSTYEQYF.

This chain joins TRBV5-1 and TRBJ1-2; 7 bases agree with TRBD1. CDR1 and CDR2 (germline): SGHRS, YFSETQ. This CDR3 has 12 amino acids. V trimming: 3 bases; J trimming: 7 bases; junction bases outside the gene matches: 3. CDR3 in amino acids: CASSSTGPGYTF. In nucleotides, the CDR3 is TGCGCCAGCAGCTCGACAGGGCCTGGCTACACCTTC.

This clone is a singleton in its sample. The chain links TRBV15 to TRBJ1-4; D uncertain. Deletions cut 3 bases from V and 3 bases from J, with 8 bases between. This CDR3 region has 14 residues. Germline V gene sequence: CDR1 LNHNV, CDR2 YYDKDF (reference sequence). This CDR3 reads CATSRRLANEKLFF. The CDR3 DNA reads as TGTGCCACCAGCAGGAGACTGGCTAATGAAAAACTGTTTTTT.

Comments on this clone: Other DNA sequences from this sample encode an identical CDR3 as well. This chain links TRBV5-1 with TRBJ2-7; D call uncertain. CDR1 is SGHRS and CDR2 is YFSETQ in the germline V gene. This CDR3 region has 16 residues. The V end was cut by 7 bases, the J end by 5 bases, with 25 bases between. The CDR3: CASPPRIRLASHEQYF. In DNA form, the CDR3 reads TGCGCCAGCCCCCCTCGGATAAGACTCGCTTCCCACGAGCAGTACTTC.

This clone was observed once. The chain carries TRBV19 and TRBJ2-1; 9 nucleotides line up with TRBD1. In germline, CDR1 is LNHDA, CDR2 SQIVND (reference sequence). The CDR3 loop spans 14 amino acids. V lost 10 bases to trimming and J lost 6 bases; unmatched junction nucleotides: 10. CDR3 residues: CATNMGQGSNEQFF. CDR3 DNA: TGTGCCACTAATATGGGACAGGGTAGCAATGAGCAGTTCTTC.

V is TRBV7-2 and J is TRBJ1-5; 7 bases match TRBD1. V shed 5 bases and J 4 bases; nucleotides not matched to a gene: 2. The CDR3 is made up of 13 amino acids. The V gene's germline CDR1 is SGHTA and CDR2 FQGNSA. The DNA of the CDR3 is TGTGCCAGCAGCCGGGACAGAAATCAGCCCCAGCATTTT. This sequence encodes CASSRDRNQPQHF.

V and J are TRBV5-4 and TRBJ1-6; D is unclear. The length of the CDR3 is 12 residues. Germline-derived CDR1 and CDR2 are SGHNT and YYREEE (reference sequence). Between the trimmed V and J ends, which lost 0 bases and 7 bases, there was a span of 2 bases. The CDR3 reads CASSLVNSPLHF. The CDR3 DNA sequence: TGTGCCAGCAGCTTGGTAAATTCACCCCTCCACTTT.

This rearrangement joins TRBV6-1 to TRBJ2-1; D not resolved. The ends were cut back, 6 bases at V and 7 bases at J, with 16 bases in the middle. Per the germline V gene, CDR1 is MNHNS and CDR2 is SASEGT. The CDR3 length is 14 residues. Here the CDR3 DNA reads TGTGCCAGCAGCCCGGTCCCCCGCCGGAATGAGCAGTTCTTC. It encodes CASSPVPRRNEQFF.

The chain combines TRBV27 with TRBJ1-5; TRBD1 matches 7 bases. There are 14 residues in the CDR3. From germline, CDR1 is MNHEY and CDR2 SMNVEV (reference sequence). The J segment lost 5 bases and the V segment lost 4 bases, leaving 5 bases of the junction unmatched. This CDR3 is CASSSDRVDQPQHF. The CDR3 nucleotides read TGTGCCAGCAGTTCTGACAGGGTCGATCAGCCCCAGCATTTT.

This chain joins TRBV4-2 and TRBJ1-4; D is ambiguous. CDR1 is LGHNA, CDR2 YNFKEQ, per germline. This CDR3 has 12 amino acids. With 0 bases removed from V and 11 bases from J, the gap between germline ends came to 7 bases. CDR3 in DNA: TGTGCCAGCAGCCAAGAGTTGAGGAAACTGTTTTTT. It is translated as CASSQELRKLFF.

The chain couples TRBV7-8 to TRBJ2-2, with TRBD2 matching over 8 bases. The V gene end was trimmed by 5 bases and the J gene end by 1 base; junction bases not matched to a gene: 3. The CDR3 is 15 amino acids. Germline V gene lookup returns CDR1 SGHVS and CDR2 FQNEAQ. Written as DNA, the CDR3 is TGTGCCAGCAGCCCCCGGGGGGGGAACACCGGGGAGCTGTTTTTT. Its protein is CASSPRGGNTGELFF.

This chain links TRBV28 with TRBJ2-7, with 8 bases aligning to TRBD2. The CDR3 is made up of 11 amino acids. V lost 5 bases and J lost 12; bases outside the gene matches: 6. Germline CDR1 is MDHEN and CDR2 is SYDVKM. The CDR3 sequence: CASSDPGTRYF. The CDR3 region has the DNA TGTGCCAGCAGTGATCCGGGGACTAGGTACTTC.

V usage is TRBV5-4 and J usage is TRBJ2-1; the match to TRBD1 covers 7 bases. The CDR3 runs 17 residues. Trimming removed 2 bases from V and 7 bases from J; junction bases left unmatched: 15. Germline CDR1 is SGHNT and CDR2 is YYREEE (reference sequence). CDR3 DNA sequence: TGTGCCAGCAGCTTTAACTCAGGGACCGCCAGGGGGAATGAGCAGTTCTTC. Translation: CASSFNSGTARGNEQFF.